The source of this T cell receptor beta chain is a study of vaccination effects on CD4 cells after COVID-19. Turning to the study itself: The post-vaccine samples were taken, at the median, 72 days after the second dose. Study observations and caveats: Clones arising from infection and from vaccination showed marked clonal contraction late after vaccination.

Germline assignment: CDR1 WSHSY and CDR2 SAAADI. The CDR3 spans 11 residues. V was shortened by 6 bases and J by 6 bases, with 7 bases between the two germline ends. As regards this clone: The antigen remains unidentified.

Pools of viral peptides were used by the ViraFEST assay to expand antigen-specific CD4+ T cells ahead of sequencing. Cultured cells yielded isolated CD4+ T cells after approximately nine days. Two doses of either BNT162b2 or mRNA-1273 were given to each participant. None of the vaccinated had previously contracted SARS-CoV-2, and their nucleocapsid antibodies tested negative. Culturing of about 2 million PBMC per well took place with about 9.4 IU/ml IL-2 and 9.5 to 10 ug/ml peptides. Libraries were prepared by immunoSEQ multiplex PCR; TCRdb keeps only in-frame clonotypes and omits some of them. The sample holds roughly 70,000 clones, roughly 79% seen once.

The starting material was CD4+ T cells from PBMCs cultured with HCoV-OC43 spike peptides, obtained after COVID-19 vaccination. Subset indicated: HCoV-OC43 spike overlapping peptide pool stimulation. The TCR originated in a human donor who received a COVID-19 vaccine. The rearrangement links TRBV10-2 to TRBJ2-3; D gene ambiguous. CDR3 DNA: TGCGCCAGCAGCGTGGGGGATACGCAGTATTTT. This translates into CASSVGDTQYF.